This record concerns one T cell receptor beta chain sequence. Its antigen remains unidentified. The sample comes from a study of OX40 agonist ivuxolimab in advanced cancers. CDR1 and CDR2 from the germline V gene are SNHLY and FYNNEI. The CDR3 has 15 amino acids. V was shortened by 7 bases and J by 8 bases, with 21 bases between the two germline ends. The study, taken as a whole, reports: Averaging showed that CD8+ T cells had more expanded clones than CD4+ did.

Sequenced by immunoSEQ multiplex PCR; TCRdb stores in-frame clones only, minus some. The data hold tens of thousands of clones, with 81% observed a single time. The sequence came from an adult with an advanced solid tumor such as melanoma, head and neck, liver or kidney cancer. The sample in question was CD4+ or CD8+ T cells sorted from blood, obtained in a trial of the OX40 agonist ivuxolimab. The rearrangement uses TRBV2 and TRBJ1-3; weak D call: TRBD1 (6 bases). The CDR3 region has the DNA TGTGCCAGCATCCGGGACAAGGACAAGGCGGACACCATATATTTT. Protein product: CASIRDKDKADTIYF.